A selection of T cell receptor beta chains follows, all from one sample in a study of cytomegalovirus exposure and HLA in healthy donors. TCRdb's table, derived via immunoSEQ multiplex PCR, lists solely in-frame clones and lacks some. The table lists about 93,000 clones, 70% to 80% of them singletons. The sequencing input was PBMCs. These receptors originate from a man aged 25 to 40 in good health and CMV-seronegative. Each CDR3 is given with its conserved first and last residue. D genes are given only for firm matches. Not all rows give a size; the values are once, few, many and, for expanded clones, a class.

j_call: TRBJ1-5; clone_size: NA; v_call: TRBV4-2; d_call: NA; cdr3_aa: CASSQDRPTGQPQHF; cdr3_nt: TGTGCCAGCAGCCAAGACCGCCCCACGGGGCAGCCCCAGCATTTT
j_call: TRBJ2-3; clone_size: NA; v_call: TRBV5-3; d_call: TRBD2; cdr3_aa: CARSLYREGRTDTQYF; cdr3_nt: TGTGCCAGAAGCTTGTACCGGGAGGGGCGCACAGATACGCAGTATTTT
j_call: TRBJ2-3; clone_size: once; v_call: TRBV18; d_call: TRBD1; cdr3_aa: CASTITGTGVITDTQYF; cdr3_nt: TGTGCCAGCACTATAACCGGGACAGGTGTTATCACAGATACGCAGTATTTT
j_call: TRBJ2-7; clone_size: NA; v_call: TRBV14; d_call: TRBD1; cdr3_aa: CASSQVWGQGIYEQYF; cdr3_nt: TGTGCCAGCAGCCAAGTTTGGGGACAGGGGATTTACGAGCAGTACTTC
j_call: TRBJ2-1; clone_size: NA; v_call: TRBV6-4; d_call: TRBD1; cdr3_aa: CASSRRGGGNEQFF; cdr3_nt: TGTGCCAGCAGTAGAAGAGGGGGCGGAAATGAGCAGTTCTTC
j_call: TRBJ2-1; clone_size: NA; v_call: TRBV13; d_call: NA; cdr3_aa: CASSSRGGREEQFF; cdr3_nt: TGTGCCAGCAGCTCCCGTGGAGGGCGCGAGGAGCAGTTCTTC
j_call: TRBJ2-7; clone_size: NA; v_call: TRBV7-2; d_call: TRBD1; cdr3_aa: CASSLTPGQLHYEQYF; cdr3_nt: TGTGCCAGCAGCTTAACACCGGGACAGCTTCACTACGAGCAGTACTTC
j_call: TRBJ1-1; clone_size: NA; v_call: TRBV13; d_call: NA; cdr3_aa: CASSVQRNTEAFF; cdr3_nt: TGTGCCAGCAGCGTACAAAGGAACACTGAAGCTTTCTTT
j_call: TRBJ1-2; clone_size: NA; v_call: TRBV11-2; d_call: NA; cdr3_aa: CASSLVPRIGGYTF; cdr3_nt: TGTGCCAGCAGCCTGGTCCCGAGGATTGGGGGCTACACCTTC
j_call: TRBJ1-1; clone_size: NA; v_call: TRBV9; d_call: TRBD1; cdr3_aa: CASSVGPGGNTEAFF; cdr3_nt: TGTGCCAGCAGCGTAGGCCCAGGGGGGAACACTGAAGCTTTCTTT
j_call: TRBJ2-1; clone_size: NA; v_call: TRBV7-3; d_call: TRBD2; cdr3_aa: CASSSSTGGALHEQFF; cdr3_nt: TGTGCCAGCAGCTCCTCCACGGGGGGGGCTCTCCATGAGCAGTTCTTC
j_call: TRBJ1-1; clone_size: few; v_call: TRBV5-4; d_call: TRBD1; cdr3_aa: CASSTGQGNTEAFF; cdr3_nt: TGTGCCAGCAGCACGGGACAGGGGAACACTGAAGCTTTCTTT